A single sample is the source of the 16 T cell receptor beta chains below, sequenced in a study of shared clonotypes between healthy human individuals. The assay was immunoSEQ multiplex PCR, and TCRdb's table has in-frame clones only and misses some. Seen here are about 2.1 million clones, more than 85% observed once, and the top ten hold 1.7%. Naive CD8 cells lacked CD45RO and underwent positive selection for CCR7, leaving out terminally differentiated effector memory CD45RA+ cells. The source material was naive CD8+ T cells from PBMCs. Source of these receptors: a man between 18 and 35 years old in good health. Some clones in this sample may be carry-over from other donors' samples.

V usage is TRBV2 and J usage is TRBJ1-2; perhaps TRBD1 as D (5 bases). The CDR3 has 13 amino acids. The V gene lost 0 bases and the J gene lost 8 bases, with 10 bases spanning the gap. The germline V gene has CDR1 SNHLY and CDR2 FYNNEI. The CDR3 protein is CASSEAWGGGYTF. Here the CDR3 DNA reads TGTGCCAGCAGTGAAGCGTGGGGCGGAGGCTACACCTTC.

The chain joins TRBV28 to TRBJ1-4, with a weak D call TRBD1 (5 bases). The V end was cut by 10 bases, the J end by 3 bases, with 18 bases between. In germline, CDR1 is MDHEN, CDR2 SYDVKM. The CDR3 extends over 15 amino acids. CDR3 DNA: TGTGCCACCCGTGACAGCTTACATTCTAATGAAAAACTGTTTTTT. Amino acid sequence: CATRDSLHSNEKLFF. The full variable domain, rest sourced from reference TRBV28 and TRBJ1-4, is DVKVTQSSRYLVKRTGEKVFLECVQDMDHENMFWYRQDPGLGLRLIYFSYDVKMKEKGDIPEGYSVSREKKERFSLILESASTNQTSMYLCATRDSLHSNEKLFFGSGTQLSVL.

This rearrangement joins TRBV5-4 to TRBJ2-7; TRBD2 aligns across 12 bases. CDR3 length: 17 residues. CDR1 is SGHNT and CDR2 is YYREEE in the germline V gene (reference sequence). V gave up 4 bases and J gave up 0 bases; unmatched junction bases: 8. The CDR3 region has the DNA TGTGCCAGCAGCATCGGACTAGCGGGAACTACCTCCTACGAGCAGTACTTC. This encodes CASSIGLAGTTSYEQYF.

The V call is TRBV28, the J call TRBJ1-1, with D possibly TRBD1 on 5 matching bases. The CDR3 is made up of 13 amino acids. The germline CDR1 and CDR2 sequences are MDHEN and SYDVKM. Trimming stripped 3 bases from V and 5 bases from J, with 10 bases between. CDR3 sequence reads: CASSFQGETEAFF. The DNA for the CDR3 is TGTGCCAGCAGTTTCCAGGGTGAGACTGAAGCTTTCTTT.

V usage is TRBV5-6 and J usage is TRBJ2-7; the D is unclear. Trimming took off 3 bases at V and 5 bases at J, with 9 bases between the two ends. Germline CDR1 SGHDT, CDR2 YYEEEE. The CDR3 has 12 amino acids. The CDR3: CASSSTVHEQYF. CDR3 coding DNA: TGTGCCAGCAGCTCAACGGTCCACGAGCAGTACTTC.

Worth noting for this clone: Distinct nucleotide sequences in the sample also encode this CDR3. This chain links TRBV7-9 with TRBJ2-7; the match to TRBD1 covers 9 bases. Germline V lookup: CDR1 SEHNR, CDR2 FQNEAQ (reference sequence). The ends lost 3 bases at V and 0 bases at J; junction bases unmatched: 3. This CDR3 contains 15 residues. CDR3 amino acids: CASSFGQGLSYEQYF. The CDR3 DNA reads TGTGCCAGCAGCTTCGGACAGGGGCTCTCCTACGAGCAGTACTTC.

The chain joins TRBV7-9 to TRBJ1-1, with D possibly TRBD1 on 5 matching bases. V was shortened by 5 bases and J by 4 bases, with 17 bases between the two germline ends. CDR3 size: 15 residues. Germline V gene lookup returns CDR1 SEHNR and CDR2 FQNEAQ (reference sequence). CDR3 in amino acids: CASSRTGLGVTEAFF. The CDR3 DNA reads as TGTGCCAGCAGCCGAACGGGCTTGGGGGTCACTGAAGCTTTCTTT.

This chain joins TRBV2 and TRBJ2-7; 8 nucleotides match TRBD2. The V gene's germline CDR1 is SNHLY and CDR2 FYNNEI. The CDR3 contains 12 residues. Trimming removed 6 bases from V and 5 bases from J; junction bases left unmatched: 3. The CDR3 region is CASSRGGHEQYF. CDR3 bases: TGTGCCAGCAGCCGGGGGGGCCACGAGCAGTACTTC.

As regards this clone: Other DNA sequences in the sample encode the same CDR3. The chain has TRBV6-1 and TRBJ1-3; unclear D gene. With 3 bases removed from V and 1 base from J, the gap between germline ends came to 7 bases. The CDR3 has 14 amino acids. Germline V gene data show CDR1 as MNHNS and CDR2 as SASEGT. The CDR3, as DNA: TGTGCCAGCAGTGATGGGTCTTCTGGAAACACCATATATTTT. Its translation: CASSDGSSGNTIYF.

V usage is TRBV7-2 and J usage is TRBJ2-5, with D tentatively TRBD2 (5 bases). V lost 4 bases and J 5 bases, leaving 17 bases between the germline ends. Germline lookup yields CDR1 SGHTA and CDR2 FQGNSA. The CDR3 loop spans 15 amino acids. CDR3 nucleotide sequence: TGTGCCAGCAGCTCATCGGCGTTAGCGATTGAGACCCAGTACTTC. As protein: CASSSSALAIETQYF.

The gene calls are TRBV19 and TRBJ1-2; maybe TRBD1 (6 bases). Trimming cost V 7 bases and J 0 bases, with 15 bases left between them. The germline CDR1 and CDR2 sequences are LNHDA and SQIVND (reference sequence). The CDR3 runs to 15 residues. CDR3 residues: CASTLDRFTNYGYTF. The CDR3 DNA reads as TGTGCCAGTACCCTGGACAGATTTACTAACTATGGCTACACCTTC. Full variable domain (outside the CDR3, taken from reference TRBV19 and TRBJ1-2): DGGITQSPKYLFRKEGQNVTLSCEQNLNHDAMYWYRQDPGQGLRLIYYSQIVNDFQKGDIAEGYSVSREKKESFPLTVTSAQKNPTAFYLCASTLDRFTNYGYTFGSGTRLTVV.

CDR3 coding DNA: TGCGCCAGCAGCCAATTCGGGTCCGGGACTACCCAGGGAGAGCAGTACTTC. Translation: CASSQFGSGTTQGEQYF. This chain uses TRBV4-1 with TRBJ2-7, with 7 nucleotides matching TRBD2. Germline values: CDR1 MGHRA, CDR2 YSYEKL. The CDR3 has 17 residues. Trimming removed 2 bases from V and 7 bases from J; junction bases left unmatched: 17.

This clone appeared a single time. The J gene is TRBJ2-7, the V gene TRBV6-1; the match to TRBD1 covers 7 bases. Germline lookup yields CDR1 MNHNS and CDR2 SASEGT. This CDR3 spans 14 amino acids. With 9 bases clipped from V and 2 bases from J, the junction kept 10 bases outside the gene matches. The DNA of the CDR3 is TGTGCCAGTTACCCGGGACAGCATCCCTACGAGCAGTACTTC. This translates into CASYPGQHPYEQYF.

The chain links TRBV7-8 to TRBJ1-2, with D perhaps TRBD1 (5 bases). Germline loops: CDR1 SGHVS, CDR2 FQNEAQ. The germline V and J ends were trimmed by 2 bases and 2 bases, with 12 bases remaining between them. CDR3 length equals 15 residues. The DNA for the CDR3 is TGTGCCAGCAGCTTAAGGGCTCAGGGAAACTATGGCTACACCTTC. As protein: CASSLRAQGNYGYTF.

This chain uses TRBV27 with TRBJ2-3; 7 positions match TRBD2. Trimming at V came to 6 bases and at J to 3 bases, leaving 12 bases not matched to a gene. Germline V lookup: CDR1 MNHEY, CDR2 SMNVEV (reference sequence). The CDR3 is 16 amino acids. The CDR3 DNA is TGTGCCAGCAGCCCGGCCGCGGGAGAGTTAACAGATACGCAGTATTTT. Translating it yields CASSPAAGELTDTQYF.

The chain joins TRBV4-1 to TRBJ2-1; D gene unclear. Germline lookup yields CDR1 MGHRA and CDR2 YSYEKL. The CDR3 has 14 residues. V lost 1 base to trimming and J lost 7 bases, with 11 bases between them. CDR3 sequence: CASSQGSVSNEQFF. CDR3 bases: TGCGCCAGCAGCCAAGGATCAGTATCGAATGAGCAGTTCTTC.